The 8 T cell receptor beta chains in this list originate from one sample, sequenced in a study of T-cell memory formation after mild COVID-19. A single record per CDR3 protein comes from TCRdb applying MiXCR to the 5' RACE reads. The sample holds roughly 600,000 distinct CDR3 sequences, approximately 18% seen once. The sequencing input was PBMCs or a T cell subset sorted from them (not recorded which). The origin of the receptors is an adult woman who had mild COVID-19 (a few samples of this study predate the infection). Cell type and time point are not known.

The chain employs TRBV10-2 and TRBJ2-2; 12 positions match TRBD2. The CDR3 has 15 amino acids. Germline loops: CDR1 WSHSY, CDR2 SAAADI. The junction had 5 bases not matched to a gene; V was cut back by 7 bases and J by 5 bases. The CDR3 region has the DNA TGCGCCAGCATAACCGGGACTAGCGGGACCGGGGAGCTGTTTTTT. Its protein is CASITGTSGTGELFF.

The table lists this clonotype with a few counts. The J gene is TRBJ2-7, the V gene TRBV30; TRBD1 agrees at 9 bases. Germline V gives CDR1 GTSNPN, CDR2 SVGIG (reference sequence). This CDR3 spans 14 amino acids. V gave up 2 bases and J gave up 1 base; unmatched junction bases: 3. The CDR3 region is CAWSTGTGSYEQYF. CDR3 bases: TGTGCCTGGAGTACCGGGACAGGGTCCTACGAGCAGTACTTC.

This clonotype appeared a few times. The chain carries TRBV12-3 or TRBV12-4 and TRBJ1-1, with a possible D match to TRBD1 (6 bases). The germline V and J ends were trimmed by 5 bases and 5 bases, with 15 bases remaining between them. This CDR3 region has 14 residues. The CDR3 sequence is CASSLTGGLTEAFF. The CDR3 DNA sequence: TGTGCCAGCAGTCTGACAGGTGGGCTTACTGAAGCTTTCTTT.

This sequence joins TRBV5-4 and TRBJ2-7; the D gene is possibly TRBD2 (7 bases). Trimming shortened V by 4 bases and J by 1 base, and 21 bases separated the two germline ends. The length of the CDR3 is 17 residues. The germline CDR1 and CDR2 sequences are SGHNT and YYREEE (reference sequence). The CDR3: CASSGDGGGLLSYEQYF. The CDR3, as DNA: TGTGCCAGCAGCGGGGACGGCGGGGGCCTCCTATCCTACGAGCAGTACTTC.

The sample holds a few counts of this clonotype. The missing conserved phenylalanine or tryptophan at the end of this CDR3 makes a read error likely. The DNA is left out, because the CDR3 cannot be placed on it with certainty; the CDR3 is given as TCRdb lists it. The chain couples TRBV5-6 to TRBJ1-3. From its first to its last residue, the CDR3 has 14 amino acids. CDR1 SGHDT and CDR2 YYEEEE come from the germline V gene. CDR3 loop: CASSHRASVLEGHI.

This clonotype has ten or more counts. This rearrangement joins TRBV11-2 to TRBJ1-2; the match to TRBD1 covers 7 bases. Per germline, CDR1 SGHAT and CDR2 FQNNGV. Trimming took 4 bases from V and 4 from J; bases not matched to a gene: 15. The CDR3 extends over 17 amino acids. The CDR3 region is CASSSARDRTWGYGYTF. Here the CDR3 DNA reads TGTGCCAGCAGCTCCGCCCGGGACAGAACCTGGGGCTATGGCTACACCTTC.

This clonotype showed up just a few times. The chain joins TRBV7-7 to TRBJ2-2; D is possibly TRBD1 or TRBD2 (7 bases each). Trimming left V 10 bases short and J 1 base short, with 13 bases between. The germline V gene has CDR1 SSHAT and CDR2 FNYEAQ (reference sequence). This CDR3 region has 14 residues. This CDR3 reads CATRGTMNTGELFF. The CDR3 bases are TGTGCCACCAGGGGGACTATGAACACCGGGGAGCTGTTTTTT.

This clonotype showed up just a few times. The chain uses TRBV7-9 and TRBJ1-2; possibly TRBD1 for D (6 bases). This CDR3 has 17 residues. Germline CDR1 is SEHNR and CDR2 is FQNEAQ (reference sequence). Trimming shortened V by 3 bases and J by 3 bases, and 20 bases separated the two germline ends. In DNA, the CDR3 is TGTGCCAGCAGCTTCCCCCAAGGAGAACAGGGATACTATGGCTACACCTTC. This sequence encodes CASSFPQGEQGYYGYTF.